This TCR beta chain was sequenced in a study of PD-1 blockade in mismatch repair-deficient tumors. Study conclusions and caveats: Rapid post-treatment expansion, then contraction, generally preceding radiologic response, marked tumor-resident clones.

CDR3 size: 14 residues. The germline V gene encodes CDR1 MNHEY and CDR2 SVGAGI. Trimming left V 3 bases short and J 9 bases short, with 15 bases between. Clones were read by immunoSEQ multiplex PCR, and TCRdb kept only the in-frame ones, dropping some. The profile shows 75,000 to 85,000 clones, over 70% of them singletons. Of note for this clone: Its target is not known.

The TCR originated in an adult with mismatch repair-deficient cancer. The genes are TRBV6-5 and TRBJ1-5; D is perhaps TRBD1 (5 bases). This material consisted of peripheral blood, taken 12 weeks after starting pembrolizumab. CDR3 residues: CASSYGTGLGPQHF. DNA for the CDR3: TGTGCCAGCAGTTATGGGACGGGGTTGGGGCCCCAGCATTTT.